The clone carrying this TCR beta chain was seen repeatedly, ten times or more. Its antigen is unknown. The data originate from a study of early T cells in non-severe SARS-CoV-2 infection. Tagging with unique molecular identifiers was applied to individual cDNA molecules. TCRdb redid the calling of the 5' RACE reads with MiXCR, one entry per CDR3 protein. The profile shows 20,000 to 30,000 distinct CDR3 sequences, 3.5% to 5% of them singletons. CDR1 is MNHEY and CDR2 is SVGEGT in the germline V gene. Trimming removed 7 bases at V and 10 bases at J, with 11 bases between. CDR3 length: 11 amino acids. Study-level points and caveats: Database matching using VDJdb favored anti-spike CD8 responses, with private and CD4 specificities left missing.

Sequencing input: whole blood. V gene TRBV6-2 or TRBV6-3 combines with J gene TRBJ2-1; no reliable D call. This clonotype originated in an adult who was a healthcare worker with PCR-confirmed SARS-CoV-2 infection or an uninfected control (not recorded which). The CDR3 coding sequence is TGTGCCAGCACCCAAGCCCGGGAGCAGTTCTTC. It codes for CASTQAREQFF.